The 30 T cell receptor beta chains below come from one sample, sequenced in a study of cytomegalovirus exposure and HLA in healthy donors. PCR was performed using 60 Vbeta and 13 Jbeta primers. Produced via immunoSEQ multiplex PCR; TCRdb's table is partial and in-frame only. The repertoire holds about 94,000 clones, over 65% seen once, with under 13% in the top ten. Sequenced input: PBMCs. Receptors originate from a human donor in good health.

The chain links TRBV29-1 to TRBJ1-2, with 8 bases identical to TRBD1. Germline-derived CDR1 and CDR2 are SQVTM and ANQGSEA. This CDR3 spans 12 amino acids. Trimming cost V 6 bases and J 4 bases; bases outside gene matches: 4. CDR3 bases: TGCAGCGTCCCAACAGGGGGCTATGGCTACACCTTC. It codes for CSVPTGGYGYTF.

The V and J genes are TRBV5-1 and TRBJ2-7; 8 bases fit TRBD2. Germline trimming cut 7 bases from V and 5 bases from J; bases unmatched to any gene: 17. Germline V gives CDR1 SGHRS, CDR2 YFSETQ. The CDR3 contains 16 residues. CDR3 loop: CASRREVSGLMDEQYF. CDR3 in DNA: TGCGCCAGCCGGCGGGAGGTGAGCGGCCTTATGGACGAGCAGTACTTC.

The chain recombines TRBV7-2 with TRBJ2-7; tentatively, D is TRBD1 (6 bases). The CDR3 contains 15 residues. Germline V gives CDR1 SGHTA, CDR2 FQGNSA. Trimming removed 4 bases at V and 0 bases at J, with 13 bases between. The CDR3: CASSSGHAVSYEQYF. The CDR3 bases are TGTGCCAGCAGCTCGGGACACGCTGTCTCCTACGAGCAGTACTTC.

This clone appeared a single time. The rearrangement uses TRBV28 and TRBJ2-7, with 8 bases aligning to TRBD2. Germline V gene sequence: CDR1 MDHEN, CDR2 SYDVKM. J gave up 6 bases and V 6 bases, and 7 bases lay outside the gene matches. This CDR3 region has 13 residues. CDR3: CASSLGLDGEQYF. The CDR3 nucleotides are TGTGCCAGCAGCTTGGGACTAGATGGCGAGCAGTACTTC.

The chain recombines TRBV4-2 with TRBJ2-2, with 7 bases matching TRBD1. Unmatched junction bases numbered 5, after V lost 4 bases and J lost 6 bases. Germline lookup yields CDR1 LGHNA and CDR2 YNFKEQ. This CDR3 region has 14 residues. CDR3 sequence: CASSLTGQAGELFF. The CDR3 coding sequence is TGTGCCAGCAGCCTAACCGGACAGGCCGGGGAGCTGTTTTTT.

V is TRBV7-8 and J is TRBJ1-2; 7 positions agree with TRBD1. Germline CDR1 and CDR2: SGHVS and FQNEAQ. The ends lost 1 base at V and 4 bases at J; junction bases unmatched: 6. This CDR3 is 15 amino acids long. CDR3 sequence: CASSLVGQALYGYTF. CDR3 in DNA: TGTGCCAGCAGCTTAGTTGGACAGGCTCTCTATGGCTACACCTTC.

The chain has TRBV5-4 and TRBJ2-7; TRBD1 matches 7 bases. Per the germline V gene, CDR1 is SGHNT and CDR2 is YYREEE (reference sequence). The CDR3 extends over 16 amino acids. V lost 4 bases to trimming and J lost 0 bases; unmatched junction nucleotides: 10. In DNA, the CDR3 is TGTGCCAGCAGCATAGACCCGACAGGGAGCTCCTACGAGCAGTACTTC. Amino acids: CASSIDPTGSSYEQYF. Looking up the rest from reference TRBV5-4 and TRBJ2-7 gives the full variable domain: ETGVTQSPTHLIKTRGQQVTLRCSSQSGHNTVSWYQQALGQGPQFIFQYYREEENGRGNFPPRFSGLQFPNYSSELNVNALELDDSALYLCASSIDPTGSSYEQYFGPGTRLTVT.

With regard to this clone: This sample includes further DNA sequences coding for the same CDR3. This sequence joins TRBV5-1 and TRBJ1-3; a weak D match, TRBD1 (5 bases). The V gene's germline CDR1 is SGHRS and CDR2 YFSETQ. The CDR3 extends over 15 amino acids. The germline V and J ends were trimmed by 0 bases and 1 base, with 8 bases remaining between them. CDR3 sequence reads: CASSLAGGSGNTIYF. CDR3 DNA: TGCGCCAGCAGCTTGGCCGGGGGTTCTGGAAACACCATATATTTT.

V is TRBV28 and J is TRBJ2-2; D not certain. V dropped 2 bases and J dropped 5 bases, with 15 bases sitting between them. This CDR3 contains 16 residues. Per the germline V gene, CDR1 is MDHEN and CDR2 is SYDVKM. The CDR3 DNA reads TGTGCCAGCAGTTTACCAGGATTGGGTCAGACCGGGGAGCTGTTTTTT. Translated, it gives CASSLPGLGQTGELFF.

About this clone: The same CDR3 arises from other DNA sequences in this sample as well. The CDR3 coding sequence is TGCAGCGTTGTAGGTGAACAGGGGCCAGATACGCAGTATTTT. Translated, it gives CSVVGEQGPDTQYF. The V gene is TRBV29-1, the J gene TRBJ2-3; 7 bases match TRBD1. The CDR3 consists of 14 residues. The V gene end was trimmed by 4 bases and the J gene end by 4 bases; junction bases not matched to a gene: 8. Germline lookup yields CDR1 SQVTM and CDR2 ANQGSEA.

V gene TRBV19 combines with J gene TRBJ2-5; D might be TRBD2 (5 bases). Germline values: CDR1 LNHDA, CDR2 SQIVND (reference sequence). Trimming stripped 3 bases from V and 1 base from J, with 9 bases between. This CDR3 contains 14 residues. CDR3 residues: CASSIGEGQETQYF. The CDR3 DNA is TGTGCCAGTAGTATCGGGGAAGGCCAAGAGACCCAGTACTTC.

The chain uses TRBV7-4 and TRBJ1-5; a possible D gene is TRBD1 (5 bases). Trimming stripped 5 bases from V and 1 base from J, with 21 bases between. CDR1 is SGHVT, CDR2 SQSDAQ, per germline. The CDR3 covers 18 residues. The CDR3 loop is CASSPTWGRERSNQPQHF. The DNA of the CDR3 is TGTGCCAGCAGCCCAACATGGGGGAGGGAGCGGAGCAATCAGCCCCAGCATTTT.

CDR3 sequence: CASSKPPRDTPYEQYF. CDR3 nucleotide sequence: TGCGCCAGCAGCAAGCCCCCCCGGGACACCCCCTACGAGCAGTACTTC. The rearrangement joins TRBV5-1 to TRBJ2-7, with D possibly TRBD1 on 6 matching bases. Trimming took off 4 bases at V and 2 bases at J, with 19 bases between the two ends. This CDR3 contains 16 residues. Per germline, CDR1 SGHRS and CDR2 YFSETQ.

This rearrangement joins TRBV18 to TRBJ2-5; TRBD2 matches at 10 bases. J lost 4 bases, V lost 6 bases, and 5 bases had no gene match. CDR3 length: 14 residues. The V gene's germline CDR1 is KGHSH and CDR2 LQKENI. In DNA, the CDR3 is TGTGCCAGCTCGCAGGGACTAGCGCCAGAGACCCAGTACTTC. Protein sequence: CASSQGLAPETQYF.

This rearrangement joins TRBV6-4 to TRBJ2-5, with D possibly TRBD1 on 6 matching bases. The DNA end is more similar to TRBJ2-7, so the J call may be wrong. The CDR3 extends over 16 amino acids. Germline V gives CDR1 MRHNA, CDR2 SNTAGT. CDR3 loop: CASSDRVGQGINEQYF. As DNA, the CDR3 is TGTGCCAGCAGCGACCGTGTCGGGCAGGGGATTAACGAGCAGTACTTC.

The chain recombines TRBV19 with TRBJ2-1; TRBD2 might be the D (5 bases). CDR1 is LNHDA, CDR2 SQIVND, per germline (reference sequence). V was clipped by 6 bases and J by 3 bases, with 18 bases between them. The CDR3 is made up of 16 amino acids. The CDR3 reads CASSEPPGSYYNEQFF. DNA of the CDR3: TGTGCCAGTAGCGAGCCCCCGGGATCATACTACAATGAGCAGTTCTTC.

The CDR3: CASSPPGLAGGMDEQYF. The CDR3 DNA is TGTGCCAGCTCACCCCCGGGACTAGCGGGAGGTATGGACGAGCAGTACTTC. The chain uses TRBV18 and TRBJ2-7; 15 bases are a match to TRBD2. J was trimmed by 5 bases and V by 3 bases; bases with no gene match: 8. Germline V lookup: CDR1 KGHSH, CDR2 LQKENI. The CDR3 runs 17 residues.

The chain couples TRBV28 to TRBJ2-2, with a tentative D call TRBD2 (6 bases). V dropped 8 bases and J dropped 1 base, with 14 bases sitting between them. The germline gives CDR1 MDHEN, CDR2 SYDVKM. This CDR3 region has 15 residues. CDR3 amino acids: CASSRRAGNTGELFF. The DNA for the CDR3 is TGTGCCAGCTCCCGGAGGGCTGGGAACACCGGGGAGCTGTTTTTT.

The V call is TRBV21-1, the J call TRBJ1-1; TRBD1, the table's D call, was not compared with the DNA. TRBV21-1 is a pseudogene segment. This CDR3 is 15 amino acids long. CDR3 residues: CASRQSGQLNTEAFF. CDR3 in DNA: TGTGCCAGCAGACAAAGTGGACAGCTGAACACTGAAGCTTTCTTT.

This clone was seen once. The chain is built from TRBV7-6 and TRBJ2-5; 7 positions agree with TRBD2. Trimming cost V 1 base and J 5 bases; bases outside gene matches: 13. Germline lookup yields CDR1 SGHVS and CDR2 FNYEAQ. There are 17 residues in the CDR3. This CDR3 is CASSLEALTSRGETQYF. Here the CDR3 DNA reads TGTGCCAGCAGCTTAGAGGCTCTGACTAGCCGAGGGGAGACCCAGTACTTC.

This chain links TRBV28 with TRBJ1-1; no reliable D call. Germline V CDR1 and CDR2: MDHEN, SYDVKM. V was shortened by 3 bases and J by 0 bases, with 5 bases between the two germline ends. The CDR3 extends over 13 amino acids. CDR3 nucleotide sequence: TGTGCCAGCAGTTTGACAATGAACACTGAAGCTTTCTTT. Amino acid sequence: CASSLTMNTEAFF.

The gene calls are TRBV27 and TRBJ2-3, with TRBD2 as a possible D gene (6 bases). The CDR3 runs to 18 residues. Trimming shortened V by 5 bases and J by 2 bases, and 23 bases separated the two germline ends. CDR1 MNHEY and CDR2 SMNVEV come from the germline V gene (reference sequence). The CDR3 nucleotides are TGTGCCAGCAGTCGACTTCCCCGGGTGGCGGGAACCACAGATACGCAGTATTTT. Its translation is CASSRLPRVAGTTDTQYF.

The genes are TRBV6-5 and TRBJ1-6, with 9 bases identical to TRBD1. This CDR3 spans 15 amino acids. Germline CDR1 MNHEY, CDR2 SVGAGI. V was clipped by 5 bases and J by 8 bases; unmatched bases: 7. The CDR3 DNA follows: TGTGCCAGCAGTCGGGCCGGGACAGGGTATTCACCCCTCCACTTT. Translated, it gives CASSRAGTGYSPLHF.

The J gene is TRBJ2-1, the V gene TRBV5-6; TRBD1 aligns across 9 bases. CDR3 length: 16 residues. The germline CDR1 and CDR2 sequences are SGHDT and YYEEEE. V lost 2 bases, J lost 1 base, and 4 bases stayed unmatched. CDR3 in amino acids: CASSLYRGLSYNEQFF. CDR3 DNA: TGTGCCAGCAGCTTATACAGGGGGCTATCCTACAATGAGCAGTTCTTC.

The V gene is TRBV7-9, the J gene TRBJ2-3; 7 bases match TRBD1. The CDR3 contains 14 residues. V lost 2 bases and J lost 6; bases outside the gene matches: 5. CDR1 and CDR2 (germline): SEHNR, FQNEAQ (reference sequence). CDR3 loop: CASSLRLQGDTQYF. In DNA, the CDR3 is TGTGCCAGCAGCTTAAGACTACAGGGGGATACGCAGTATTTT.

This chain connects TRBV19 to TRBJ2-1; 11 bases are a match to TRBD1. Unmatched junction bases numbered 1, after V lost 7 bases and J lost 5 bases. The CDR3 is 13 residues long. The germline CDR1 and CDR2 sequences are LNHDA and SQIVND (reference sequence). The chain's CDR3 is CASKGQGDNEQFF. In DNA, the CDR3 is TGTGCCAGTAAGGGACAGGGGGACAATGAGCAGTTCTTC.

The chain is built from TRBV10-3 and TRBJ2-5, with TRBD2 matching 8 bases. The J segment lost 5 bases and the V segment lost 5 bases, leaving 4 bases of the junction unmatched. Germline V gives CDR1 ENHRY, CDR2 SYGVKD. The CDR3 length is 13 residues. Here the CDR3 reads CAISPGLGETQYF. The CDR3 DNA is TGTGCCATCAGTCCGGGACTAGGGGAGACCCAGTACTTC.

The rearrangement links TRBV10-2 to TRBJ1-2; 8 nucleotides align to TRBD1. CDR3 length: 16 residues. Losses at the gene ends were 1 base for V and 6 bases for J; bases not matched to a gene: 10. Germline V gene sequence: CDR1 WSHSY, CDR2 SAAADI. The CDR3 sequence: CASSELGQGVRDGYTF. The CDR3 DNA reads as TGCGCCAGCAGTGAGTTAGGACAGGGAGTGAGGGATGGCTACACCTTC.

This sequence joins TRBV2 and TRBJ1-1; 8 bases are shared with TRBD1. This CDR3 is 14 amino acids long. Germline loops: CDR1 SNHLY, CDR2 FYNNEI. J gave up 5 bases and V 3 bases, and 5 bases lay outside the gene matches. In nucleotides, the CDR3 is TGTGCCAGCAGTGAGAACAGGGGGATGACTGAAGCTTTCTTT. This encodes CASSENRGMTEAFF.

This clone was observed a handful of times. This chain links TRBV7-6 with TRBJ2-1; D perhaps matches TRBD1 (6 bases). The germline CDR1 and CDR2 sequences are SGHVS and FNYEAQ. Trimming stripped 0 bases from V and 2 bases from J, with 17 bases between. The length of the CDR3 is 18 residues. The CDR3 coding sequence is TGTGCCAGCAGCTTAGCTCTTGGTTGGGGGCGGACCTACAATGAGCAGTTCTTC. Amino acid sequence: CASSLALGWGRTYNEQFF.